This T cell receptor (beta chain) was found in a study of blood T cell repertoires in COVID-19. Study-level information: Samples came from the United States, Italy and Spain, spanning acute and convalescent COVID-19. PBMCs, B-cell-depleted T cells, or T cells were the source of the cDNA or gDNA that made up the material.

This clone came up once. Per the germline V gene, CDR1 is SNHLY and CDR2 is FYNNEI. Trimming removed 7 bases at V and 6 bases at J, with 13 bases between. The CDR3 consists of 13 residues. Under the authors' procedure: The assay estimated nucleated cells by amplifying reference gene primers. Method: immunoSEQ multiplex PCR; TCRdb's copy keeps in-frame clones and lacks some. V, J and clone size were drawn from that table, and D and trimming were deduced from the DNA. The sample contains around 66,000 clones, about 90% of which appear only once. This chain uses TRBV2 with TRBJ1-3, with a tentative D call TRBD1 (5 bases). Source material: peripheral blood. The clonotype comes from a man between 60 and 75 years old with acute or convalescent COVID-19. In nucleotides, the CDR3 is TGTGCCAGCATGAGTCAGGGCGCAAACACCATATATTTT. Encoded protein: CASMSQGANTIYF.